These 4 T cell receptor beta chains were all obtained from the same sample, sequenced in a study of shared clonotypes between healthy human individuals. Clones were read by immunoSEQ multiplex PCR, and TCRdb kept only the in-frame ones, dropping some. The sample shows over 1.4 million clones, 96% of them seen only once. The sequenced sample consisted of naive CD4+ T cells sorted from blood. Stated subset: CD45RA+ positively selected. The receptors come from a man between 25 and 39 years old in good health.

J is TRBJ1-2 and V is TRBV10-3; D may be TRBD1 (5 bases). CDR3 length: 14 residues. Germline V gives CDR1 ENHRY, CDR2 SYGVKD. Trimming took 10 bases from V and 2 from J, leaving 17 bases between them. The CDR3 sequence is CATSGLSVNYGYTF. In DNA, the CDR3 is TGTGCCACCTCGGGACTTTCCGTCAACTATGGCTACACCTTC.

V and J are TRBV6-9 and TRBJ2-7, with 13 bases aligning to TRBD2. Looked up from germline, CDR1 is MNHGY and CDR2 is SVAAGI. Losses at the gene ends were 6 bases for V and 2 bases for J; bases not matched to a gene: 13. This CDR3 is 18 amino acids long. The CDR3 sequence: CASSSTSGRAESPYEQYF. The DNA of the CDR3 is TGTGCCAGCAGCTCCACTAGCGGGAGGGCCGAAAGTCCCTACGAGCAGTACTTC.

The J gene is TRBJ1-5, the V gene TRBV4-3; D is ambiguous. V lost 5 bases, J lost 4 bases, and 12 bases lay in between. There are 14 residues in the CDR3. The germline CDR1 and CDR2 sequences are LGHNA and YSLEER. The DNA for the CDR3 is TGCGCCAGCAGCTTCGGGGTCACTAATCAGCCCCAGCATTTT. It yields the protein CASSFGVTNQPQHF.

The J gene is TRBJ2-3, the V gene TRBV11-2; 9 nucleotides agree with TRBD2. CDR1 is SGHAT, CDR2 FQNNGV, per germline. Trimming at V came to 1 base and at J to 1 base, leaving 9 bases not matched to a gene. The CDR3 is 18 amino acids. The CDR3 is CASSLVSGSHFRTDTQYF. In nucleotides, the CDR3 is TGTGCCAGCAGCTTAGTTAGCGGGAGCCATTTCCGCACAGATACGCAGTATTTT.